This T cell receptor (beta chain) was sequenced during a study of control samples from healthy donors and cancer patients. This clone was detected only once. Clones were read by immunoSEQ multiplex PCR, and TCRdb kept only the in-frame ones, dropping some. The sample consists of 130,000 or so clones, about 90% of them appearing once. The ends were cut back, 6 bases at V and 6 bases at J, with 12 bases in the middle. The CDR3 length is 13 residues. Germline assignment: CDR1 SNHLY and CDR2 FYNNEI. This chain joins TRBV2 and TRBJ2-1; TRBD2 is a possible D gene (5 bases). This receptor was identified in a woman between 45 and 60 years old in good health. Sequenced: blood. CDR3 nucleotides: TGTGCCAGCAGACGGGAACTTGTCAATGAGCAGTTCTTC. Amino acid sequence: CASRRELVNEQFF.